These 14 T cell receptor beta chains originate from one sample sequenced in a study of blood T cell repertoires in COVID-19 (TCRdb year 2020). The library was made by the immunoSEQ multiplex PCR assay. This immuneACCESS table, as held by TCRdb, lists in-frame sequences with V and J called but not all clones. Of the missing ones, under half trace to an unresolved V gene in checked studies; the others have no known cause. The sample table records over 200,000 clones; 70% to 85% of these occur just once. The ten largest clones add up to around 2.5% of the sample. Sequencing was carried out using peripheral blood. These receptors originate from a man aged 40-50 years who had recovered from COVID-19.

This clone was observed once. In nucleotides, the CDR3 is TGTGCCAGCACCCTGCGGGGGGGCAAGGAGACCCAGTACTTC. It translates to CASTLRGGKETQYF. The rearrangement joins TRBV5-4 to TRBJ2-5; the match to TRBD2 covers 9 bases. The germline CDR1 and CDR2 sequences are SGHNT and YYREEE (reference sequence). With V trimmed by 6 bases and J by 5 bases, 8 bases remained unmatched. The CDR3 consists of 14 residues. The whole variable domain, filled in from reference TRBV5-4 and TRBJ2-5, reads ETGVTQSPTHLIKTRGQQVTLRCSSQSGHNTVSWYQQALGQGPQFIFQYYREEENGRGNFPPRFSGLQFPNYSSELNVNALELDDSALYLCASTLRGGKETQYFGPGTRLLVL.

The chain joins TRBV7-9 to TRBJ2-1; 9 bases map to TRBD2. Unmatched junction bases numbered 5, after V lost 1 base and J lost 4 bases. Germline assignment: CDR1 SEHNR and CDR2 FQNEAQ (reference sequence). This CDR3 region has 16 residues. The CDR3 sequence is CASSLVVAGAYNEQFF. CDR3 DNA: TGTGCCAGCAGCTTAGTAGTAGCGGGGGCTTACAATGAGCAGTTCTTC.

This clone was recorded a few times. Written as DNA, the CDR3 is TGTGCCATCAGTGAGTCGCGGCAGGGTATTTCACCCCTCCACTTT. This sequence encodes CAISESRQGISPLHF. J is TRBJ1-6 and V is TRBV10-3; maybe TRBD1 (5 bases). In germline, CDR1 is ENHRY, CDR2 SYGVKD. V was pared by 0 bases and J by 9 bases, with 12 bases between. The length of the CDR3 is 15 residues.

This chain uses TRBV6-5 with TRBJ2-7, with 7 bases identical to TRBD1. The V segment lost 8 bases and the J segment 2 bases; nucleotides outside the gene matches: 6. The CDR3 spans 13 residues. Germline assignment: CDR1 MNHEY and CDR2 SVGAGI. The CDR3 coding sequence is TGTGCCAGCCATCGGACAGGCCCCTACGAGCAGTACTTC. Translating gives CASHRTGPYEQYF.

This chain joins TRBV19 and TRBJ1-2, with TRBD1 as a possible D gene (5 bases). Germline V gene data show CDR1 as LNHDA and CDR2 as SQIVND (reference sequence). V was clipped by 0 bases and J by 7 bases, with 9 bases between them. This CDR3 contains 13 residues. This CDR3 is CASSIDLGGGYTF. The DNA of the CDR3 is TGTGCCAGTAGTATAGATCTGGGGGGTGGCTACACCTTC.

The rearrangement links TRBV7-9 to TRBJ1-2; tentatively, D is TRBD1 (5 bases). Germline CDR1 SEHNR, CDR2 FQNEAQ (reference sequence). The length of the CDR3 is 14 residues. Trimming cost V 5 bases and J 4 bases, with 14 bases left between them. CDR3 sequence: CASSQTASSYGYTF. CDR3 sequence (DNA): TGTGCCAGCAGCCAGACAGCTTCCAGCTATGGCTACACCTTC.

The chain links TRBV7-6 to TRBJ2-7, with 9 bases matching TRBD1. Germline CDR1 reads SGHVS; CDR2 reads FNYEAQ. This CDR3 is built from 18 residues. Germline trimming cut 3 bases from V and 4 bases from J; bases unmatched to any gene: 16. The CDR3 bases are TGTGCCAGCAGCTTTTCCCGGGACAGGGCTAGCGAACCTTACGAGCAGTACTTC. Its translation is CASSFSRDRASEPYEQYF.

This chain uses TRBV7-9 with TRBJ2-1; 7 bases line up with TRBD2. The germline V gene has CDR1 SEHNR and CDR2 FQNEAQ (reference sequence). The CDR3 is 15 amino acids. Trimming at V came to 1 base and at J to 10 bases, leaving 10 bases not matched to a gene. In nucleotides, the CDR3 is TGTGCCAGCAGCTTAGGTCGGCGGGAGACCGCCGAGCAGTTCTTC. Its protein product is CASSLGRRETAEQFF.

The chain links TRBV10-2 to TRBJ2-7, with 8 nucleotides matching TRBD2. Trimming at V came to 3 bases and at J to 1 base, leaving 8 bases not matched to a gene. CDR3 length: 16 amino acids. The germline CDR1 and CDR2 sequences are WSHSY and SAAADI. Here the CDR3 DNA reads TGCGCCAGCAGTGAATGGAGCGGGAGAAGTTCCTACGAGCAGTACTTC. Translation gives CASSEWSGRSSYEQYF.

This clone was counted between two and nine times. The gene calls are TRBV5-4 and TRBJ2-7, with 12 bases matching TRBD2. CDR1 and CDR2 (germline): SGHNT, YYREEE (reference sequence). CDR3 size: 15 residues. J lost 6 bases, V lost 4 bases, and 8 bases had no gene match. CDR3 coding DNA: TGTGCCAGCAGCCGACAACTAGCGGGAGGTGCCGAGCAGTACTTC. It translates to CASSRQLAGGAEQYF.

The V call is TRBV11-2, the J call TRBJ2-3; TRBD1 matches 11 bases. V was clipped by 4 bases and J by 5 bases; unmatched bases: 5. There are 15 residues in the CDR3. Germline assignment: CDR1 SGHAT and CDR2 FQNNGV. CDR3 sequence (DNA): TGTGCCAGCAGCTCCGGGACAGGGGGTCAAGATACGCAGTATTTT. The encoded protein is CASSSGTGGQDTQYF.

The chain is built from TRBV19 and TRBJ1-1; D may be TRBD1 (6 bases). Trimming cost V 5 bases and J 4 bases, with 23 bases left between them. Germline assignment: CDR1 LNHDA and CDR2 SQIVND (reference sequence). This CDR3 spans 17 amino acids. CDR3 bases: TGTGCCAGTAGTCTTCGGGTCGTCAGGGGATCAGGCACTGAAGCTTTCTTT. It is translated as CASSLRVVRGSGTEAFF.

The chain combines TRBV5-1 with TRBJ2-7, with 7 bases that match TRBD1. The CDR3 has 15 residues. V dropped 1 base and J dropped 5; count of bases not matched to a gene: 9. Germline CDR1 and CDR2: SGHRS and YFSETQ. The CDR3 DNA reads as TGCGCCAGCAGCTTGCCGCGACAGGGTAACGACGAGCAGTACTTC. Translated, it gives CASSLPRQGNDEQYF. The full variable domain, with the rest looked up from reference TRBV5-1 and TRBJ2-7, is KAGVTQTPRYLIKTRGQQVTLSCSPISGHRSVSWYQQTPGQGLQFLFEYFSETQRNKGNFPGRFSGRQFSNSRSEMNVSTLELGDSALYLCASSLPRQGNDEQYFGPGTRLTVT.

V is TRBV7-2 and J is TRBJ2-1; tentatively, D is TRBD2 (5 bases). V was shortened by 3 bases and J by 10 bases, with 13 bases between the two germline ends. Germline V lookup: CDR1 SGHTA, CDR2 FQGNSA. This CDR3 contains 13 residues. Here the CDR3 reads CASSFREYGEQFF. CDR3 DNA: TGTGCCAGCAGCTTCCGGGAATACGGGGAGCAGTTCTTC.